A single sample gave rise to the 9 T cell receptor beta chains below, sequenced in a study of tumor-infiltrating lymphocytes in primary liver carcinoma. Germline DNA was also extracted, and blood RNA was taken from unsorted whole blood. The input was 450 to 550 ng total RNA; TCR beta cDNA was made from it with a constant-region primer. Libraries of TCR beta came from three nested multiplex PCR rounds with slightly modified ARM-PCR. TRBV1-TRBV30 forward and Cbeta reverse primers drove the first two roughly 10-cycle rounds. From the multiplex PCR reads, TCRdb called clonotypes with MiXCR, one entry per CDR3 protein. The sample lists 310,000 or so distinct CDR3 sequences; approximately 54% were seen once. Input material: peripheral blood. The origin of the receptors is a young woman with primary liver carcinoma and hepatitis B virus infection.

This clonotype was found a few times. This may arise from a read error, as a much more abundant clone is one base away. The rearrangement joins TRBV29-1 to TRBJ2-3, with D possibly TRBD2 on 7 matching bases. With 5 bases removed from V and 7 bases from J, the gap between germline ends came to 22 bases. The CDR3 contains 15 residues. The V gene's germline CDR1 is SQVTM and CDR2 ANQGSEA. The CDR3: CSVLGGLPGLNTQYF. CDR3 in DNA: TGCAGCGTTCTGGGGGGGCTCCCCGGCCTGAATACGCAGTATTTT.

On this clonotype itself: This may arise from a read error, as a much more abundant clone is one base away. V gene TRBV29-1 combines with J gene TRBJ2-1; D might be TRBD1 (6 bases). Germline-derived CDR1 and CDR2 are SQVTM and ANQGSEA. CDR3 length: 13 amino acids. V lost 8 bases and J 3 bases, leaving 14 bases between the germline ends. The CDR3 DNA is TGCAGCCTACAGGGAACCGACTACAATGAGCAGTTCTTC. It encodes CSLQGTDYNEQFF.

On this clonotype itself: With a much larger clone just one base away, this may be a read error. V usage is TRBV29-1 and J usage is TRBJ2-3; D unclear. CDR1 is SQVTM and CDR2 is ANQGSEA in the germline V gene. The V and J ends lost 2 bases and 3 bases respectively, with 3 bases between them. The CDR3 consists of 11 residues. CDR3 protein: CSVERTDTQYF. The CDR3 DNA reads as TGCAGCGTTGAACGGACAGATACGCAGTATTTT.

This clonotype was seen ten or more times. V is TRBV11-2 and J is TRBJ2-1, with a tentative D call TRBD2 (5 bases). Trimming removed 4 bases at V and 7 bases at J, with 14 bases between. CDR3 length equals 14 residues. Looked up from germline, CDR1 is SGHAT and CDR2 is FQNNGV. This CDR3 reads CASSSGRRLNEQFF. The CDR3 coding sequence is TGTGCCAGCAGCTCCGGACGGAGGCTTAATGAGCAGTTCTTC. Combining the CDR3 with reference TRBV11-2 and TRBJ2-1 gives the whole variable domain EAGVAQSPRYKIIEKRQSVAFWCNPISGHATLYWYQQILGQGPKLLIQFQNNGVVDDSQLPKDRFSAERLKGVDSTLKIQPAKLEDSAVYLCASSSGRRLNEQFFGPGTRLTVL.

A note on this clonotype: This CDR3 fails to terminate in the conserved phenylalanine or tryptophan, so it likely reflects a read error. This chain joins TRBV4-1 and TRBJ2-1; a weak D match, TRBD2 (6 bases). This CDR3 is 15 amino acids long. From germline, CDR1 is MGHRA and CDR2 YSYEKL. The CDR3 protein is CAISQDGLARDEQFL. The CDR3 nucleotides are TGCGCCATCAGCCAAGATGGTCTAGCGAGGGATGAGCAGTTCTTA.

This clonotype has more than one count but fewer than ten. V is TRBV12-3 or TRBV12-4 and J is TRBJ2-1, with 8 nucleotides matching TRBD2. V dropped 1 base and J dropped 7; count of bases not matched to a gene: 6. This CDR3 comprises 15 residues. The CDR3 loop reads CASSLGTSKRNEQFF. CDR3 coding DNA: TGTGCCAGCAGTTTAGGGACTAGCAAACGAAATGAGCAGTTCTTC.

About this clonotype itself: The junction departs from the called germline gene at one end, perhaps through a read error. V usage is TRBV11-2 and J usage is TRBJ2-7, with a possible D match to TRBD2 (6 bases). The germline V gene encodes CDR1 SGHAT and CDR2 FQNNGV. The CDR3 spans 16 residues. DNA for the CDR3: TGTGCCAACAGCACCCACCCAAGCGGGCGCTCCTACGAGCAGTACTTC. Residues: CANSTHPSGRSYEQYF.

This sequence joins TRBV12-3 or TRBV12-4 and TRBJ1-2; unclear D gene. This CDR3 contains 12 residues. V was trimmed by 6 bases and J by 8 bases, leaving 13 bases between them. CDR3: CASRVDWAGYTF. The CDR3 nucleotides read TGTGCCAGCAGGGTCGATTGGGCCGGCTACACCTTC.

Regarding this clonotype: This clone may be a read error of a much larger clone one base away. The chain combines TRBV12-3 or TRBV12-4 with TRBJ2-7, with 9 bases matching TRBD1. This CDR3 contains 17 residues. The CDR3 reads CASSSLSYSQGAYEHYF. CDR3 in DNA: TGTGCCAGCAGTTCTCTATCTTATTCACAGGGGGCCTACGAGCACTACTTC.